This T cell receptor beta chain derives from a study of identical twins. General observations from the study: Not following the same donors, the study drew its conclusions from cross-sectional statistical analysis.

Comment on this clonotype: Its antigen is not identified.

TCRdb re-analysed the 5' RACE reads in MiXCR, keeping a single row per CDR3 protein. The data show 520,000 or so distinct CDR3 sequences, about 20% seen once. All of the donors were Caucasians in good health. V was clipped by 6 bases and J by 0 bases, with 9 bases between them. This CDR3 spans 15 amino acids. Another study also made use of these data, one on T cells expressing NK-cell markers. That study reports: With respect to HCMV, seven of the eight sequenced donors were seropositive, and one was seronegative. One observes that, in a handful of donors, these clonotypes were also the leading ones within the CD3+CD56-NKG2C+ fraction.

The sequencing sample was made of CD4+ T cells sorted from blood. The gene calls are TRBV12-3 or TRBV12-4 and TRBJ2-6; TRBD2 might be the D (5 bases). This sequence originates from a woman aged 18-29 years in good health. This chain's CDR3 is CASRADLSGANVLTF. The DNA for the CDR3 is TGTGCCAGCAGAGCGGACCTCTCTGGGGCCAACGTCCTGACTTTC.